This is a list of T cell receptor beta chains from one sample in a study of T-cell memory formation after mild COVID-19. One entry per CDR3 protein results from TCRdb running MiXCR on the 5' RACE reads. The data contain around 320,000 distinct CDR3 sequences, roughly an eighth of them seen just once; the ten biggest clones take up roughly a fifth. The sequencing sample was made of PBMCs or a T cell subset sorted from them (not recorded which). These receptor sequences come from a man between 18 and 35 years old who had mild COVID-19 (a few samples of this study predate the infection). Cell type and time point are not known. Both conserved end residues are part of each CDR3. The D gene is left open where the match is weak. For some rows the clone size is stated as once, few or many, or as a class when expanded; others skip it.

d_call j_call clone_size v_call cdr3_aa cdr3_nt
. TRBJ1-1 few TRBV6-6 CASSSARVGANTEAFF TGTGCCAGCAGCTCCGCCCGGGTGGGGGCAAACACTGAAGCTTTCTTT
. TRBJ1-2 few TRBV6-2/TRBV6-3 CASSYSMSGLDGYTF TGTGCCAGCAGTTACTCGATGTCAGGTCTCGATGGCTACACCTTC
. TRBJ1-5 few TRBV6-6 CASRDGQLTNQPQHF TGTGCCAGCAGGGACGGACAGCTCACCAATCAGCCCCAGCATTTT
. TRBJ1-5 . TRBV6-6 CASTSTNNQANQPQHF TGTGCCAGCACCTCTACAAACAACCAGGCTAATCAGCCCCAGCATTTT
TRBD1 TRBJ1-6 few TRBV12-3/TRBV12-4 CASSLYSTGAGSPLHF TGTGCCAGCAGCCTATACTCGACAGGGGCTGGTTCACCCCTCCACTTT
TRBD1 TRBJ1-1 . TRBV6-6 CASRTGGQTEAFF TGTGCCAGCAGGACAGGGGGACAAACTGAAGCTTTCTTT
. TRBJ2-1 . TRBV24-1 CATSDGPEQFF TGTGCCACCAGTGATGGACCTGAGCAGTTCTTC
. TRBJ1-2 . TRBV25-1 CASSATGPAGYTF TGTGCCAGCAGTGCAACGGGTCCGGCTGGCTACACCTTC
. TRBJ2-4 . TRBV28 CACSKTELAKNIQYF TGTGCCTGCAGCAAGACAGAACTAGCCAAAAACATTCAGTACTTC
TRBD1 TRBJ2-3 many TRBV10-3 CATLGQAADTQYF TGTGCCACCTTGGGACAGGCGGCGGATACGCAGTATTTT
. TRBJ1-5 . TRBV6-2/TRBV6-3 CASSYSRRGNQPQHF TGTGCCAGCAGTTACTCCCGCAGGGGCAATCAGCCCCAGCATTTT
. TRBJ2-3 few TRBV9 CASSVGGRAPTDTQYF TGTGCCAGCAGCGTAGGGGGCAGGGCTCCCACAGATACGCAGTATTTT
. TRBJ2-5 . TRBV5-1 CASSLGVRPERSEETQYF TGCGCCAGCAGCTTGGGAGTGCGGCCAGAACGCAGTGAAGAGACCCAGTACTTC
. TRBJ2-6 many TRBV15 CATSRGRYSGANVLTF TGTGCCACCAGCAGGGGCAGATACTCTGGGGCCAACGTCCTGACTTTC
. TRBJ2-1 . TRBV18 CASSPPKVLGNEQFF TGTGCCAGCTCACCACCGAAGGTCCTCGGCAATGAGCAGTTCTTC
TRBD2 TRBJ2-5 . TRBV11-2 CASSLDRGGLRETQYF TGTGCCAGCAGCTTAGACCGGGGGGGCCTTAGAGAGACCCAGTACTTC
. TRBJ2-1 . TRBV6-2/TRBV6-3 CASSMTPGGEQFF TGTGCCAGCAGCATGACTCCCGGTGGAGAGCAGTTCTTC
. TRBJ1-2 few TRBV20-1 CSVIRPRGYGYTF TGCAGTGTCATCAGGCCTCGGGGCTATGGCTACACCTTC
TRBD2 TRBJ2-1 . TRBV7-9 CASSSPLAWHNEQFF TGTGCCAGCAGCTCCCCACTAGCGTGGCACAATGAGCAGTTCTTC
. TRBJ1-5 . TRBV7-8 CASSPRESTGQPQHF TGTGCCAGCAGCCCCCGGGAGTCCACAGGTCAGCCCCAGCATTTT
TRBD1 TRBJ1-1 . TRBV5-1 CASSPRGQGSGTEAFF TGCGCCAGCAGCCCGCGAGGACAGGGGTCGGGCACTGAAGCTTTCTTT
. TRBJ2-7 few TRBV20-1 CSASGQGGYEQYF TGCAGTGCTTCCGGACAGGGAGGGTACGAGCAGTACTTC
. TRBJ2-1 few TRBV4-1 CASSQSPGDGYNEQFF TGCGCCAGCAGTCAATCCCCGGGGGACGGATACAATGAGCAGTTCTTC
. TRBJ1-2 few TRBV4-1 CASSQGRGGSISGYTF TGCGCCAGCAGCCAAGGGCGTGGCGGATCTATTTCTGGCTACACCTTC
. TRBJ2-3 few TRBV4-3 CASGGGPTTDTQYF TGCGCCAGCGGGGGCGGGCCAACCACAGATACGCAGTATTTT
TRBD1 TRBJ2-5 few TRBV11-1 CASSPTGVETQYF TGTGCCAGCAGCCCCACAGGGGTGGAGACCCAGTACTTC
. TRBJ2-5 . TRBV5-1 CASSLATPDETQYF TGCGCCAGCAGCTTGGCCACGCCGGACGAGACCCAGTACTTC
. TRBJ2-2 . TRBV11-2 CASSPIRTGELFF TGTGCCAGCAGCCCGATCCGAACCGGGGAGCTGTTTTTT
TRBD1 TRBJ1-2 few TRBV12-3/TRBV12-4 CASTTGQGYGYTF TGTGCCAGCACTACCGGACAGGGTTATGGCTACACCTTC
TRBD1 TRBJ2-5 . TRBV5-1 CASRGTGEETQYF TGCGCCAGCAGAGGGACAGGGGAAGAGACCCAGTACTTC
TRBD2 TRBJ2-1 few TRBV28 CASSSAARGGAYNEQFF TGTGCCAGCAGCAGCGCGGCCCGCGGGGGGGCCTACAATGAGCAGTTCTTC
TRBD2 TRBJ2-1 few TRBV6-5 CASSRTRANEQFF TGTGCCAGCAGTCGGACTAGGGCGAATGAGCAGTTCTTC
TRBD2 TRBJ2-3 many TRBV28 CASSYPPSGGLSTDTQYF TGTGCCAGCAGTTATCCACCTAGCGGGGGCCTCAGCACAGATACGCAGTATTTT
. TRBJ2-5 few TRBV7-9 CASSQIPGPPYF TGTGCCAGCAGCCAGATTCCGGGACCTCCGTACTTC
. TRBJ2-3 . TRBV7-2 CASSRTVRDTQYF TGTGCCAGCAGCCGGACTGTTAGGGATACGCAGTATTTT
TRBD1 TRBJ1-2 . TRBV12-3/TRBV12-4 CAIVGQGANYGYTF TGTGCCATCGTCGGACAGGGTGCTAACTATGGCTACACCTTC
TRBD2 TRBJ2-7 . TRBV6-5 CASSFQRGGFYEQYF TGTGCCAGCAGTTTCCAGCGGGGGGGCTTCTACGAGCAGTACTTC
. TRBJ1-1 few TRBV12-3/TRBV12-4 CASSFPGQRTVDRGSEAFF TGTGCCAGCAGTTTCCCCGGCCAGAGGACAGTCGATCGGGGGTCTGAAGCTTTCTTT
. TRBJ1-1 few TRBV6-5 CASSQGSGAAEAFF TGTGCCAGCAGCCAAGGGTCAGGGGCAGCGGAAGCTTTCTTT
. TRBJ1-3 many TRBV4-2 CASSQDRASSGNTIYF TGTGCCAGCAGCCAAGATCGGGCGAGCTCTGGAAACACCATATATTTT
. TRBJ1-1 many TRBV29-1 CSVRGTENTEAFF TGCAGCGTCCGCGGGACGGAGAACACTGAAGCTTTCTTT
. TRBJ2-7 . TRBV6-2/TRBV6-3 CASRDPPGQVTYEQYF TGTGCCAGCAGGGACCCACCGGGACAAGTAACCTACGAGCAGTACTTC
. TRBJ2-7 . TRBV5-1 CASSLDLGGQYF TGCGCCAGCAGCTTGGATCTAGGGGGGCAGTACTTC
TRBD1 TRBJ1-5 . TRBV19 CASSGPGQAPRQPQHF TGTGCCAGTAGTGGGCCGGGACAGGCCCCACGGCAGCCCCAGCATTTT
. TRBJ2-5 few TRBV7-2 CASNIGGQETQYF TGTGCCAGCAACATCGGGGGCCAAGAGACCCAGTACTTC
. TRBJ2-2 many TRBV19 CASRSGATGELFF TGTGCCAGTAGGTCAGGGGCGACCGGGGAGCTGTTTTTT
. TRBJ2-7 few TRBV27 CASSLSGTPPYEQYF TGTGCCAGCAGTTTATCCGGGACTCCTCCCTACGAGCAGTACTTC
. TRBJ2-2 few TRBV7-2 CASSTGAGGELFF TGTGCCAGCAGCACGGGGGCAGGGGGGGAGCTGTTTTTT
. TRBJ2-2 few TRBV6-5 CASSYGLPLRGGELFF TGTGCCAGCAGTTACGGGCTCCCCTTAAGAGGCGGGGAGCTGTTTTTT
. TRBJ1-6 few TRBV7-2 CASSALSNNSPLHF TGTGCCAGCAGCGCCCTATCAAATAATTCACCCCTCCACTTT
. TRBJ2-1 . TRBV5-4 CASSPPPPENEQFF TGTGCCAGCAGCCCCCCTCCGCCCGAGAATGAGCAGTTCTTC
. TRBJ1-6 . TRBV15 CATSSYSPSHF TGTGCCACCAGCAGTTACAGCCCCTCCCACTTT
. TRBJ2-2 . TRBV6-5 CASLFPVTGTGELFF TGTGCCAGCTTATTCCCGGTAACGGGCACCGGGGAGCTGTTTTTT